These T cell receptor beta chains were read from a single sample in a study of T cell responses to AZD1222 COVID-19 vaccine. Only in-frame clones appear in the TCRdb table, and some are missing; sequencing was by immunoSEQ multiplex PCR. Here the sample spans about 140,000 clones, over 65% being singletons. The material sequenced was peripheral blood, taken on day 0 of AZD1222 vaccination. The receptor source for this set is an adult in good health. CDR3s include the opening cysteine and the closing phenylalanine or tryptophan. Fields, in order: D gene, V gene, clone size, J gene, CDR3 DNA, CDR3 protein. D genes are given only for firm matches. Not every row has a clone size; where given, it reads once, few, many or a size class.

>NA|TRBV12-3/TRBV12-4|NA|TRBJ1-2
TGTGCCAGTTCATCGGAAGCTAACTATGGCTACACCTTC
CASSSEANYGYTF
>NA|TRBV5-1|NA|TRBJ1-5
TGCGCCAGCAGCTTGGGGGGGAATAGCAATCAGCCCCAGCATTTT
CASSLGGNSNQPQHF
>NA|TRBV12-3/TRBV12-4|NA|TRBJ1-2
TGTGCCAGCAGCAGAGGGGTGAGGGGCTACACCTTC
CASSRGVRGYTF
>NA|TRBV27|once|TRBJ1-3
TGTGCCAGCATTTATATCGGGGCGGACACCATATATTTT
CASIYIGADTIYF
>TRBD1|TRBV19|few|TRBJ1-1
TGTGCCAGTAGTAAAACACCGGGACAGGGGGACACTGAAGCTTTCTTT
CASSKTPGQGDTEAFF
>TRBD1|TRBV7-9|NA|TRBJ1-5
TGTGCCAGCAGCTTAGCCACCGGGACAGGGGCCCATCAGCCCCAGCATTTT
CASSLATGTGAHQPQHF
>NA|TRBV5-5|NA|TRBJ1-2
TGTGCCAGCAGTAGTCTACAGGGAGTCTATGGCTACACCTTC
CASSSLQGVYGYTF
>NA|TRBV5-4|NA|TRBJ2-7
TGTGCCAGCAGTAAGGACGGCCTAGGATTTCAGGAGCAGTACTTC
CASSKDGLGFQEQYF
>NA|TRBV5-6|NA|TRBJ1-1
TGTGCCAGCAGCTTGGTGGGCGGTTTCGCTGAAGCTTTCTTT
CASSLVGGFAEAFF
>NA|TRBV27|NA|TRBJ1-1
TGTGCCAGCAGTCTCGCCCCCCAGGGAGGTACTGAAGCTTTCTTT
CASSLAPQGGTEAFF
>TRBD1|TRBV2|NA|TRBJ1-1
TGTGCCAGCAGTACAGGGGGCGGCACTGAAGCTTTCTTT
CASSTGGGTEAFF
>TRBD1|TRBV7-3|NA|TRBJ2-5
TGTGCCAGCAGCCTTACAGGGGCGGTGGAGACCCAGTACTTC
CASSLTGAVETQYF
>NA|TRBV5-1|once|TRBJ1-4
TGCGCCAGCAGCTTCCAGGGAGGAGGCGAAAAACTGTTTTTT
CASSFQGGGEKLFF
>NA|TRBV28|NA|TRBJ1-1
TGTGCCAGCAGTTACCCGTTGGGACCCTACGCTGAAGCTTTCTTT
CASSYPLGPYAEAFF
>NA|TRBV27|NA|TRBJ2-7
TGTGCCAGCAGTTTATTGGGTATCGGGAGTACAGAGCAGTACTTC
CASSLLGIGSTEQYF
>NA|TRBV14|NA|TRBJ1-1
TGTGCCAGCAGCCAAGATTTGGCGGGCACTGAAGCTTTCTTT
CASSQDLAGTEAFF
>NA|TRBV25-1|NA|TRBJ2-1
TGTGCCAGCAGGGTCGGCACAGGCTACAATGAGCAGTTCTTC
CASRVGTGYNEQFF
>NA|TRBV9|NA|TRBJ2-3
TGTGCCAGCAGCGTAGGGACCACAGATACGCAGTATTTT
CASSVGTTDTQYF
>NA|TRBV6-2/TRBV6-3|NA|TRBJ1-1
TGTGCCAGCAGTTACCGGAGGGAAACTGAAGCTTTCTTT
CASSYRRETEAFF
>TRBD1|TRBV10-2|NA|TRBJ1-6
TGCGCCAGCAGTGAGCTCAGGACAGGGCCGTCGAGAGTGAATTCACCCCTCCACTTT
CASSELRTGPSRVNSPLHF
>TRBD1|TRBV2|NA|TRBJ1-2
TGTGGTGGGGCAGGGACAGGGGATGGCTACACCTTC
CGGAGTGDGYTF
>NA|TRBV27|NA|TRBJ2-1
TGTGCCAGCAAAGGGGCAGGGAATTCCTACAATGAGCAGTTCTTC
CASKGAGNSYNEQFF
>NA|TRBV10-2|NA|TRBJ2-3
TGCGCCAGCGAAGGGGAGACTAGAGCGCCGACAGATACGCAGTATTTT
CASEGETRAPTDTQYF
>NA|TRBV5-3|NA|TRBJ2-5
TGTGCCAGAAGCTTCCCGACAGGGGAGGGGGAGACCCAGTACTTC
CARSFPTGEGETQYF
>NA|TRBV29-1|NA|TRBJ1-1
TGCAGCGTAAAACGGACTGTGGAGAACACTGAAGCTTTCTTT
CSVKRTVENTEAFF
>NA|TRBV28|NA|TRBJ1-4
TGTGCCAGCAGGCTACCGGGCGGAGAAAAACTGTTTTTT
CASRLPGGEKLFF
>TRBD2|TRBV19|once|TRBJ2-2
TGTGCCAGTAGTATCCCGGGGGGATCGAACACCGGGGAGCTGTTTTTT
CASSIPGGSNTGELFF
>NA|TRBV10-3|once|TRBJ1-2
TGTGCCATCAGTGAGGGACAGCGGAGAGCTAACTATGGCTACACCTTC
CAISEGQRRANYGYTF
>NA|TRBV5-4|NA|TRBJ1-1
TGTGCCAGCAGCGTCGACGGTTTGAACACTGAAGCTTTCTTT
CASSVDGLNTEAFF
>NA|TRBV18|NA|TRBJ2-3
TGTGCCAGCTCACCATGGGGGGCTATAACAGATACGCAGTATTTT
CASSPWGAITDTQYF
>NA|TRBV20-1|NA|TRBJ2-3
TGCAGTGCTAGACCGGCGGTCCGAGGGGATTTT
CSARPAVRGDF
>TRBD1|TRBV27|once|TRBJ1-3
TGTGCCAGCAGTCCTAAACCGGGACAGAGTTTGAACACCATATATTTT
CASSPKPGQSLNTIYF
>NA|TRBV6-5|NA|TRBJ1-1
TGTGCCAGCAGCCTCAGTCGGGGCACTGAAGCTTTCTTT
CASSLSRGTEAFF
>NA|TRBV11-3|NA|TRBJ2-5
TGTGCCAGCAGCTTAGGGGCAGGGGCTCTGCAAGAGACCCAGTACTTC
CASSLGAGALQETQYF
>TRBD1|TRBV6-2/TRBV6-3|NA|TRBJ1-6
TGTGCCAGCAGTTACACCCGGACAGGGGCCACCTATAATTCACCCCTCCACTTT
CASSYTRTGATYNSPLHF
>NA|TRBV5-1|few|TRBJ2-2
TGCGCCAGCAGCTTAGACAGAGCCACCGGGGAGCTGTTTTTT
CASSLDRATGELFF
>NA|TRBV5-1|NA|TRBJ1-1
TGCGCCAGCAGCCAAGGGACGAACACTGAAGCTTTCTTT
CASSQGTNTEAFF
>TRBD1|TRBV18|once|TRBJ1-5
TGTGCCAGCTCCCCCGGACAGGAACGCCAGCCCCAGCATTTT
CASSPGQERQPQHF
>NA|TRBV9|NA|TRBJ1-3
TGTGCCAGCAGCGTAGCCTCTTTGGGGAGCTCTGGAAACACCATATATTTT
CASSVASLGSSGNTIYF
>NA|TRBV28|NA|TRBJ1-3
TGTGCCAGCACCGGGGGGGGACGGAGCTCTGGAAACACCATATATTTT
CASTGGGRSSGNTIYF
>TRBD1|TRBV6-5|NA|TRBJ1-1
TGTGCCAGCAAGGACAGGGGCACGAACACTGAAGCTTTCTTT
CASKDRGTNTEAFF
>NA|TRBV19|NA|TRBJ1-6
TGTGCCAGTAGCCTAATAAATTCACCCCTCCACTTT
CASSLINSPLHF
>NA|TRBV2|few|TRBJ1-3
TGTGCCAGCAGTGAAGTGCCGGACAGCTCTGGAAACACCATATATTTT
CASSEVPDSSGNTIYF
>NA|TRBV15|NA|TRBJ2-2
TGTGCCACCAGCAGAGAAAACACCGGGGAGCTGTTTTTT
CATSRENTGELFF
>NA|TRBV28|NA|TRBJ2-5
TGTGCCAGCACGGGACAGGGACTAGGTAATCAAGAGACCCAGTACTTC
CASTGQGLGNQETQYF
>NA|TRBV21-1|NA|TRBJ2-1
TGTGCCAGCAGCAAAGACTTGACCGCCGCGGGGTACAATGAGCAGTTCTTC
CASSKDLTAAGYNEQFF
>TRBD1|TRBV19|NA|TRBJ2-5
TGTGCCAGTATGCCGACAGGGGGTAGCCAAGAGACCCAGTACTTC
CASMPTGGSQETQYF
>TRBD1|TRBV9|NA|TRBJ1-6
TGTGCCAGCAGCGTAGAGGGGGCCGGTAATTCACCCCTCCACTTT
CASSVEGAGNSPLHF
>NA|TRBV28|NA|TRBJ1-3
TGTGCCAGCAGTTTATACCAAATAACGACAGGAACTGGAAACACCATATATTTT
CASSLYQITTGTGNTIYF
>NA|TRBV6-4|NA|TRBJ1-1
TGTGCCAGCAGTGAGGGGGCTAGCACTGAAGCTTTCTTT
CASSEGASTEAFF
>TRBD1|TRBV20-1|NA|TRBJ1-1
TGCAGTGCCAGTAGGGGGCGGGCTGAAGCTTTCTTT
CSASRGRAEAFF
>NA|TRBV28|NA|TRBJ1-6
TGTGCCAGCAGTGGACTCGGACTGGAGGATTCACCCCTCCACTTT
CASSGLGLEDSPLHF
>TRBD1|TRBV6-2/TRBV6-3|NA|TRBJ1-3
TGTGCCAGCAGTTACGGGGCCGGGACAGGATCTGGAAACACCATATATTTT
CASSYGAGTGSGNTIYF
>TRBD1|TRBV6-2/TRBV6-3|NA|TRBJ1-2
TGTGCCAGCAGCCCCGACAGGGGGCACATGAGCTACACCTTC
CASSPDRGHMSYTF
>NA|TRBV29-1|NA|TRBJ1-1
TGCAGCGGACGCGGGGGCACTGAAGCTTTCTTT
CSGRGGTEAFF